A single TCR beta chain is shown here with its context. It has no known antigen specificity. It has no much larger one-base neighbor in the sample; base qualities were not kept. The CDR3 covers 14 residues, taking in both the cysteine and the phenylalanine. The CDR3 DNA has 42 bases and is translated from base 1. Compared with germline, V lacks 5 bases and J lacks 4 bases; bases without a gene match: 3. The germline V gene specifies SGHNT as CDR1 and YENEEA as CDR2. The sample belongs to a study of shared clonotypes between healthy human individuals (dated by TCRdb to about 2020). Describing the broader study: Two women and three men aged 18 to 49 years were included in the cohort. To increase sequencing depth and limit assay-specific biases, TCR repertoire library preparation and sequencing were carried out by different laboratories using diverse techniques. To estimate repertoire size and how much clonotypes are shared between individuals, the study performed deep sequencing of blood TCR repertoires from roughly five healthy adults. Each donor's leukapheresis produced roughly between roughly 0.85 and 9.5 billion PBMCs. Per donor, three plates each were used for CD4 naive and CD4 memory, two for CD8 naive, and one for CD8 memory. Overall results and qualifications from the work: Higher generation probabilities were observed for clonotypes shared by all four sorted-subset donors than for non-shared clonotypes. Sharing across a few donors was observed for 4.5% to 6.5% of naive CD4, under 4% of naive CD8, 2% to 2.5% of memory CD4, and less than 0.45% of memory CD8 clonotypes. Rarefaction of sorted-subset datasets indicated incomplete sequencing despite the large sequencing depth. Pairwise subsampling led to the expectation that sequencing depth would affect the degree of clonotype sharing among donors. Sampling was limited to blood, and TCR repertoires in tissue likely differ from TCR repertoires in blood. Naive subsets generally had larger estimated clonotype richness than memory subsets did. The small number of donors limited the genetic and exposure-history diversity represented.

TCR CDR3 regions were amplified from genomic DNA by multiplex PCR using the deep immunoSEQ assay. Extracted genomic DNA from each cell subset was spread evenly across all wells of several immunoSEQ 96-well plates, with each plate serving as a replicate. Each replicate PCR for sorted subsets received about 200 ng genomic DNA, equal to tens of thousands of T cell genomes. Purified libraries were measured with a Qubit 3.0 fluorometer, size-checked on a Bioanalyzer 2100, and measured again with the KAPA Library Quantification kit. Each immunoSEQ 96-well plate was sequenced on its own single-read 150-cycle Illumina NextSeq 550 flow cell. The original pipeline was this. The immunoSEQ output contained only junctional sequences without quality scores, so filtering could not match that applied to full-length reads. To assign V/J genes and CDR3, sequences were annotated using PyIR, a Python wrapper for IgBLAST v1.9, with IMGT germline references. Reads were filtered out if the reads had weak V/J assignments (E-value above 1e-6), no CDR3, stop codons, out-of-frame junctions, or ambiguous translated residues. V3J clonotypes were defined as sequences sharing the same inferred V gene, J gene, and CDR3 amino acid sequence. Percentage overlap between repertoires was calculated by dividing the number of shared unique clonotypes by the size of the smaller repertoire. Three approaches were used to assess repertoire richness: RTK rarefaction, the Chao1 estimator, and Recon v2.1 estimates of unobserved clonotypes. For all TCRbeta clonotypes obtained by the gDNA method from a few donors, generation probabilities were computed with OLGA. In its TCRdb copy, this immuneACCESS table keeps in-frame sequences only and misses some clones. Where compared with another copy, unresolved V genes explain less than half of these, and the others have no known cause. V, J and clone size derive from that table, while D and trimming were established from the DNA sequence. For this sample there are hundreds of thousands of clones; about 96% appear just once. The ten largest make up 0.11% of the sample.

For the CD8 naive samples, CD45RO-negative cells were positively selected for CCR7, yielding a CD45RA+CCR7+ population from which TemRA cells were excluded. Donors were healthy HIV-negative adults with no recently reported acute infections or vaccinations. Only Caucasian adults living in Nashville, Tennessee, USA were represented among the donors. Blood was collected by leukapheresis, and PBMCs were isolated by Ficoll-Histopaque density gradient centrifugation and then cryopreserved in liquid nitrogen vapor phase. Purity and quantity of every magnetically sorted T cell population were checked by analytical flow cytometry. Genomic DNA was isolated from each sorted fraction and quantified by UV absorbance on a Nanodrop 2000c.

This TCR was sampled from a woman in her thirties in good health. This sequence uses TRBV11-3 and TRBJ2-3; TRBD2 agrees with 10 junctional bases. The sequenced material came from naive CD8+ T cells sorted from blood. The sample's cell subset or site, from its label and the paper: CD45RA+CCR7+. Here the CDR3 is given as CASSKAGGPDTQYF. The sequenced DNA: TGTGCCAGCAGCAAAGCGGGAGGGCCAGATACGCAGTATTTT.